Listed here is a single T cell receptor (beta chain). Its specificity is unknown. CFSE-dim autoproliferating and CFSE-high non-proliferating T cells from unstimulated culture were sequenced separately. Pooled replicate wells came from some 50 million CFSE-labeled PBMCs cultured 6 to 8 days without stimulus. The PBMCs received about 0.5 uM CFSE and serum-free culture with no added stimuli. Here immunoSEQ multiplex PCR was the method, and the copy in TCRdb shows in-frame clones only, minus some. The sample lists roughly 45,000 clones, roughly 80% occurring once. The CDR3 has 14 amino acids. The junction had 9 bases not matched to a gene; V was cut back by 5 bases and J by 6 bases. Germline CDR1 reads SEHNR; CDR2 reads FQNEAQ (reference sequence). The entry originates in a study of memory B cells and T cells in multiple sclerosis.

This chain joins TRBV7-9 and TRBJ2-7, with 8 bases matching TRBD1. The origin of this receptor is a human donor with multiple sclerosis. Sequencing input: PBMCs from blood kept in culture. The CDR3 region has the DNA TGTGCCAGCAGCCCAAGGACAGGGATGGGCGAGCAGTACTTC. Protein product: CASSPRTGMGEQYF. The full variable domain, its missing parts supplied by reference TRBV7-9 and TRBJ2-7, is DTGVSQNPRHKITKRGQNVTFRCDPISEHNRLYWYRQTLGQGPEFLTYFQNEAQLEKSRLLSDRFSAERPKGSFSTLEIQRTEQGDSAMYLCASSPRTGMGEQYFGPGTRLTVT.